This T cell receptor (beta chain) was recovered during a study of identifying expanded T cells in peripheral blood. Study-level findings and limits: Differentially abundant clones: around 1.2 between replicates, 15 to 17 at roughly 13 days, 19 to 20 at four. Across healthy donors, higher total template counts meant significantly greater approximately two-week count variance.

No infections or other immune events were documented during collection. Trimming removed 3 bases at V and 4 bases at J, with 16 bases between. CDR3 length: 16 amino acids. Looked up from germline, CDR1 is LGHNA and CDR2 is YSLEER. The protocol was immunoSEQ multiplex PCR, while the TCRdb copy is restricted to in-frame clones and leaves out a portion. In the table there are 75,000 to 95,000 clones, around nine tenths of which are singletons. Concerning this clone itself: Antigen specificity is unknown.

Sample: blood. The sequence came from a person aged 18 to 75 in good health. This chain links TRBV4-3 with TRBJ1-3, with a tentative D call TRBD1 (6 bases). Here the CDR3 reads CASSHAAQGSGNTIYF. CDR3 nucleotides: TGCGCCAGCAGCCATGCAGCCCAGGGGTCGGGAAACACCATATATTTT.